Listed below are T cell receptor beta chains from one sample, sequenced in a study of T cell changes during pregnancy in multiple sclerosis. Using immunoSEQ multiplex PCR, the repertoire was profiled, and TCRdb retains in-frame clones only, with some absent. The table has tens of thousands of clones, about 92% seen once. The input for sequencing was peripheral blood, taken in the first trimester of pregnancy. The receptors here all came from a female donor in good health, enrolled as a control in a pregnancy study. Both conserved end residues are part of each CDR3. A D gene is named only where the DNA matches it firmly. For some rows the clone size is stated as once, few or many, or as a class when expanded; others skip it.

J | size | V | D | CDR3 | DNA
TRBJ2-6 | NA | TRBV9 | TRBD1 | CASKAGGSGANVLTF | TGTGCCAGCAAGGCAGGGGGCTCTGGGGCCAACGTCCTGACTTTC
TRBJ2-5 | NA | TRBV11-2 | TRBD2 | CASSKAGPYQETQYF | TGTGCCAGCAGCAAAGCGGGGCCCTACCAAGAGACCCAGTACTTC
TRBJ2-5 | NA | TRBV18 | TRBD2 | CASSPLAGGPQETQYF | TGTGCCAGCTCACCACTGGCGGGGGGTCCCCAAGAGACCCAGTACTTC
TRBJ1-5 | NA | TRBV7-9 | NA | CASSAAGNQPQHF | TGTGCCAGCAGCGCGGCCGGAAATCAGCCCCAGCATTTT
TRBJ2-7 | NA | TRBV5-1 | NA | CASSLQGTSYEQYF | TGCGCCAGCAGCTTACAGGGGACTTCCTACGAGCAGTACTTC
TRBJ2-1 | NA | TRBV9 | NA | CASSLSGLMHNEQFF | TGTGCCAGCAGCCTTAGCGGTCTCATGCACAATGAGCAGTTCTTC
TRBJ1-1 | NA | TRBV28 | TRBD1 | CASKASDRGLGNSAFF | TGTGCCAGCAAAGCATCGGACAGGGGGCTGGGAAACTCGGCTTTCTTT
TRBJ1-1 | NA | TRBV7-2 | NA | CASSFLEAEAFF | TGTGCCAGCAGCTTTTTGGAGGCTGAAGCTTTCTTT
TRBJ2-7 | NA | TRBV5-1 | TRBD2 | CASSPGGGGDSYEQYF | TGCGCCAGCAGCCCGGGGGGCGGGGGGGACTCCTACGAGCAGTACTTC
TRBJ1-2 | NA | TRBV23-1 | NA | CASSFRRGYGYTF | TGCGCCAGCAGTTTCCGACGGGGGTATGGCTACACCTTC
TRBJ1-1 | NA | TRBV7-9 | NA | CASSLEHEAFF | TGTGCCAGCAGCTTAGAACATGAAGCTTTCTTT
TRBJ2-2 | NA | TRBV5-4 | NA | CATSNTGELFF | TGTGCCACCTCGAACACCGGGGAGCTGTTTTTT
TRBJ1-2 | medium-sized | TRBV27 | NA | CASSPNRFGRDGYTF | TGTGCCAGCAGCCCCAACAGGTTCGGAAGGGATGGCTACACCTTC
TRBJ2-1 | NA | TRBV11-3 | NA | CASSHEPLSPLLF | TGTGCCAGCAGCCACGAACCACTTAGCCCTCTTCTCTTC
TRBJ2-7 | NA | TRBV11-2 | NA | CASSVLSYEQYF | TGTGCCAGCAGCGTCCTCTCCTACGAGCAGTACTTC
TRBJ1-4 | NA | TRBV18 | NA | CASSPPEEEKLFF | TGTGCCAGCTCACCACCAGAGGAGGAAAAACTGTTTTTT